A selection of T cell receptor beta chains follows, all from one sample in a study of T cell repertoires in cytomegalovirus infection. TCRdb re-called the reads with MiXCR, one entry per CDR3 protein. Here the sample spans about 440,000 distinct CDR3 sequences, roughly 31% being singletons. The sample was PBMCs. The receptors stem from a human donor in good health (CMV status not recorded). Some clones in this sample may be carry-over from other donors' samples. CDR3s include the opening cysteine and the closing phenylalanine or tryptophan. The D gene is left open where the match is weak. Expanded clones are given a class, and other clones once, few, many or no size at all.

v_call	j_call	clone_size	d_call	cdr3_aa	cdr3_nt
TRBV7-8	TRBJ2-5	many	-	CASSSRDSQETQYF	TGTGCCAGCAGCTCCCGGGACTCCCAAGAGACCCAGTACTTC
TRBV24-1	TRBJ2-7	-	-	CATSDLGGRPHSYEQYF	TGTGCCACCAGTGATTTGGGGGGCAGGCCGCACTCCTACGAGCAGTACTTC
TRBV15	TRBJ2-5	few	TRBD2	CATSTNLAGRAQETQYF	TGTGCCACCAGCACAAACCTAGCGGGGAGAGCACAAGAGACCCAGTACTTC
TRBV7-2	TRBJ2-3	many	-	CASSLYWGSGTDTQYF	TGTGCCAGCAGCTTATACTGGGGATCGGGCACAGATACGCAGTATTTT
TRBV20-1	TRBJ1-5	-	-	CSARPRASSNQPQHF	TGCAGTGCTCGACCTCGGGCCTCCAGCAATCAGCCCCAGCATTTT
TRBV12-3/TRBV12-4	TRBJ2-5	few	-	CASSSGGGLETQYF	TGTGCCAGCAGCTCTGGAGGGGGCCTGGAGACCCAGTACTTC
TRBV6-1	TRBJ2-7	many	-	CASSSTHRGTYEQYF	TGTGCCAGCAGTTCCACCCATCGGGGGACCTACGAGCAGTACTTC
TRBV2	TRBJ2-1	-	-	CASSEGTDYNEQFF	TGTGCCAGCAGTGAAGGGACAGACTACAATGAGCAGTTCTTC
TRBV7-8	TRBJ1-2	many	TRBD1	CASSLAARTGYGYTF	TGTGCCAGCAGCTTAGCGGCCCGGACAGGTTATGGCTACACCTTC
TRBV19	TRBJ1-3	-	TRBD1	CASSPRDSGNTIYF	TGTGCCAGTAGTCCGCGGGACAGCGGAAACACCATATATTTT
TRBV7-2	TRBJ1-1	many	-	CASSLHENTEAFF	TGTGCCAGCAGCTTACATGAGAACACTGAAGCTTTCTTT
TRBV28	TRBJ2-2	-	TRBD1	CASSLAFEGAGERFF	TGTGCCAGCAGTTTGGCTTTTGAGGGGGCCGGGGAGCGGTTTTTT
TRBV12-5	TRBJ2-7	few	-	CASGLDSYEQYF	TGTGCTAGTGGTTTGGATTCCTACGAGCAGTACTTC
TRBV28	TRBJ1-6	-	-	CASSLLGLENNSPLHF	TGTGCCAGCAGTTTGTTGGGATTGGAAAATAATTCACCCCTCCACTTT
TRBV5-6	TRBJ1-2	few	-	CASSLGHTPDYGYTF	TGTGCCAGCAGCTTGGGTCACACACCGGACTATGGCTACACCTTC
TRBV28	TRBJ2-3	few	-	CASSFSGGIDTDTQYF	TGTGCCAGCAGTTTCAGCGGAGGGATAGACACAGATACGCAGTATTTT
TRBV4-1	TRBJ1-1	-	-	CASSQDSTTEAFF	TGCGCCAGCAGCCAAGATTCCACCACTGAAGCTTTCTTT